This T cell receptor beta chain was captured in a study of T cell changes during pregnancy in multiple sclerosis. V lost 0 bases to trimming and J lost 4 bases, with 15 bases between them. The V gene's germline CDR1 is MNHEY and CDR2 SVGAGI. The CDR3 length is 16 residues. The repertoire was sequenced with immunoSEQ multiplex PCR; TCRdb's copy has only in-frame clones and lacks some. The sample yields 75,000 to 95,000 clones, around 93% seen once. The V call is TRBV6-5, the J call TRBJ1-1; D is uncertain. The receptor's source is a female donor in good health, enrolled as a control in a pregnancy study. The sequencing here drew on peripheral blood, taken in the first trimester of pregnancy. The CDR3: CASSYSSGGISTEAFF. The DNA of the CDR3 is TGTGCCAGCAGTTACTCCTCGGGAGGGATAAGCACTGAAGCTTTCTTT.